Shown below are 21 T cell receptor beta chains from a single sample sequenced in a study of T cells after yellow fever vaccination. One entry per CDR3 protein, called by TCRdb with MiXCR from the 5' RACE reads. Altogether approximately 85,000 distinct CDR3 sequences are present, less than 15% being singletons, with the ten largest covering around 25%. The material sequenced was CD8+ T cells not binding an NS4B(214-222) dextramer, sorted from PBMCs, taken roughly 23 days after the first yellow fever vaccination. Every receptor here comes from a man aged 18 to 30 who received the YFV17D yellow fever vaccine.

In its sample, this clonotype was seen a few times. The chain carries TRBV12-3 or TRBV12-4 and TRBJ2-1; 11 bases align to TRBD2. CDR3 size: 16 residues. After removal of 4 bases from V and 7 bases from J, the junction contained 9 bases not matched to a gene. The CDR3 DNA follows: TGTGCCAGCAGTTCCCAAAGGAGACTAGCGGGGAATGAGCAGTTCTTC. This encodes CASSSQRRLAGNEQFF.

This clonotype was observed at least ten times. V and J are TRBV7-6 and TRBJ2-1, with D possibly matching TRBD1 (5 bases). With 5 bases removed from V and 0 bases from J, the gap between germline ends came to 14 bases. The CDR3 totals 16 residues. Germline CDR1 and CDR2: SGHVS and FNYEAQ. In nucleotides, the CDR3 is TGTGCCAGCAGCGGGTACAGGTCAAGCTCCTACAATGAGCAGTTCTTC. Amino acids: CASSGYRSSSYNEQFF.

The sample holds a few counts of this clonotype. Its ends do not fully match the called genes, so a read error is possible. The chain couples TRBV15 to TRBJ2-3, with D unresolved. CDR1 is LNHNV and CDR2 is YYDKDF in the germline V gene (reference sequence). This CDR3 is built from 16 residues. The CDR3 protein is CATRRDLIGPSDTQYF. CDR3 coding DNA: TGTGCCACCAGAAGAGATCTTATAGGACCGTCGGATACGCAGTATTTT.

Only a few counts were recorded for this clonotype. The chain uses TRBV18 and TRBJ1-2, with 9 bases aligning to TRBD1. This CDR3 spans 13 amino acids. The germline V gene has CDR1 KGHSH and CDR2 LQKENI. After removal of 8 bases from V and 7 bases from J, the junction contained 8 bases not matched to a gene. The CDR3 loop reads CASLSGQGIGYTF. DNA of the CDR3: TGTGCCAGCCTCTCGGGACAGGGAATTGGCTACACCTTC.

This rearrangement joins TRBV12-3 or TRBV12-4 to TRBJ2-7, with D maybe TRBD1 (5 bases). There are 13 residues in the CDR3. V shed 4 bases and J shed 1 base, with 8 bases lying between them. In nucleotides, the CDR3 is TGTGCCAGCAGTTGGACAATTTCCTACGAGCAGTACTTC. It specifies CASSWTISYEQYF.

This clonotype was seen a few times. The CDR3 region is CSARGGQGASPLHF. The CDR3 nucleotides read TGCAGTGCTAGAGGGGGACAGGGGGCCTCACCCCTCCACTTT. The gene calls are TRBV20-1 and TRBJ1-6; 12 nucleotides align to TRBD1. Germline trimming cut 1 base from V and 10 bases from J; bases unmatched to any gene: 2. The CDR3 spans 14 residues. CDR1 is DFQATT, CDR2 SNEGSKA, per germline (reference sequence).

The V call is TRBV7-9, the J call TRBJ2-7, with a possible D match to TRBD1 (5 bases). The V and J ends lost 2 bases and 7 bases respectively, with 9 bases between them. The CDR3 is 12 residues long. Germline CDR1 SEHNR, CDR2 FQNEAQ (reference sequence). This chain's CDR3 is CASSLQGEEQYV. The CDR3 nucleotides read TGTGCCAGCAGCTTACAAGGGGAAGAGCAGTACGTC.

This clonotype showed up just a few times. The chain joins TRBV6-4 to TRBJ1-2, with D tentatively TRBD1 (6 bases). Germline CDR1 MRHNA, CDR2 SNTAGT. CDR3 length: 14 residues. Between the trimmed V and J ends, which lost 0 bases and 8 bases, there was a span of 13 bases. CDR3 nucleotides: TGTGCCAGCAGTGACTCGAACAGGGAAGGGGGCTACACCTTC. This sequence encodes CASSDSNREGGYTF.

The chain uses TRBV6-5 and TRBJ2-7; 10 nucleotides line up with TRBD2. The CDR3 has 16 amino acids. CDR1 and CDR2 from the germline V gene are MNHEY and SVGAGI. Trimming cost V 3 bases and J 6 bases; bases outside gene matches: 11. The CDR3 loop reads CASSYSSSGGLLEQYF. As DNA, the CDR3 is TGTGCCAGCAGTTATTCTTCTAGCGGGGGCCTCCTCGAGCAGTACTTC.

This chain uses TRBV4-3 with TRBJ2-2; TRBD2 matches 11 bases. CDR1 and CDR2 (germline): LGHNA, YSLEER. CDR3 size: 18 residues. Unmatched junction bases numbered 9, after V lost 0 bases and J lost 6 bases. In DNA form, the CDR3 reads TGCGCCAGCAGCCAAGACTTTAGCGGGGGGGCCGGACCCGGGGAGCTGTTTTTT. Encoded protein: CASSQDFSGGAGPGELFF.

This clonotype was seen only a few times. The J gene is TRBJ2-1, the V gene TRBV7-9; unclear D gene. The V and J ends lost 6 bases and 8 bases respectively, with 20 bases between them. This CDR3 has 15 amino acids. Germline V gene sequence: CDR1 SEHNR, CDR2 FQNEAQ (reference sequence). CDR3 coding DNA: TGTGCCAGCAGTATCCCCGGGTCCCGAGGAGATGAGCAGTTCTTC. Amino acid sequence: CASSIPGSRGDEQFF.

The chain has TRBV4-1 and TRBJ1-5, with D maybe TRBD1 (5 bases). The CDR3 has 16 residues. Trimming left V 2 bases short and J 7 bases short, with 18 bases between. CDR1 is MGHRA and CDR2 is YSYEKL in the germline V gene. The CDR3 reads CASSQLWGEGGQPQHF. In DNA form, the CDR3 reads TGCGCCAGCAGCCAACTCTGGGGGGAAGGTGGGCAGCCCCAGCATTTT.

This clonotype has more than one count but fewer than ten. V and J are TRBV7-9 and TRBJ1-4; 9 bases are a match to TRBD1. Trimming removed 4 bases from V and 3 bases from J; junction bases left unmatched: 0. The V gene's germline CDR1 is SEHNR and CDR2 FQNEAQ (reference sequence). The CDR3 totals 14 residues. The CDR3 nucleotides are TGTGCCAGCAGCTGGGACAGGGCTAATGAAAAACTGTTTTTT. Its protein product is CASSWDRANEKLFF.

This clonotype was counted only a few times. J is TRBJ2-3 and V is TRBV7-2, with a possible D match to TRBD1 (6 bases). CDR3 length: 15 amino acids. Germline V gene data show CDR1 as SGHTA and CDR2 as FQGNSA. The germline V and J ends were trimmed by 1 base and 1 base, with 9 bases remaining between them. CDR3 bases: TGTGCCAGCAGCTTAGTGCAGGGGCGCACAGATACGCAGTATTTT. This sequence encodes CASSLVQGRTDTQYF.

CDR3 sequence (DNA): TGTGCCAGCAGTTACGCAGGACGAGAGCACGAGACCCAGTACTTC. Its protein product is CASSYAGREHETQYF. This chain joins TRBV6-2 or TRBV6-3 and TRBJ2-5; D gene uncertain. Trimming left V 2 bases short and J 5 bases short, with 15 bases between. CDR3 length: 15 residues. In germline, CDR1 is MNHEY, CDR2 SVGEGT.

The table lists this clonotype with a few counts. The chain recombines TRBV29-1 with TRBJ2-7, with 7 bases fitting TRBD1. The CDR3 has 12 residues. CDR1 and CDR2 from the germline V gene are SQVTM and ANQGSEA. The J segment lost 0 bases and the V segment lost 5 bases, leaving 1 base of the junction unmatched. The CDR3 DNA is TGCAGCGTTAGACAGGGCTCCTACGAGCAGTACTTC. Translating gives CSVRQGSYEQYF.

This clonotype was seen more than once but under ten times. The J gene is TRBJ1-1, the V gene TRBV10-3; TRBD1 agrees at 7 bases. J was trimmed by 4 bases and V by 6 bases; bases with no gene match: 2. Germline values: CDR1 ENHRY, CDR2 SYGVKD. CDR3 size: 12 residues. Written as DNA, the CDR3 is TGTGCCATCAGGACAGGGTCCACTGAAGCTTTCTTT. It is translated as CAIRTGSTEAFF.

The chain employs TRBV7-9 and TRBJ2-5; 11 nucleotides line up with TRBD2. The CDR3 runs to 15 residues. Germline V lookup: CDR1 SEHNR, CDR2 FQNEAQ (reference sequence). V lost 4 bases and J lost 5; bases outside the gene matches: 6. The CDR3 here is CASSSTSGAAETQYF. The CDR3 region has the DNA TGTGCCAGCAGCTCGACTAGCGGGGCGGCGGAGACCCAGTACTTC.

This clonotype was seen a few times. This rearrangement joins TRBV21-1 to TRBJ2-7; the table's D call, TRBD1, has no DNA check behind it. TRBV21-1 is a documented pseudogene. The length of the CDR3 is 13 residues. DNA of the CDR3: TGTGCCAGCGCAGAGGGACAGATCAACGAGCAGTACGTC. Translating it yields CASAEGQINEQYV.

The chain combines TRBV12-3 or TRBV12-4 with TRBJ1-5; unclear D gene. Trimming took 1 base from V and 0 from J, leaving 16 bases between them. The CDR3 is 18 amino acids. The CDR3 DNA follows: TGTGCCAGCAGTTTAGTGTCGGGGATGACTTATAGCAATCAGCCCCAGCATTTT. Translation: CASSLVSGMTYSNQPQHF.

As regards this clonotype: The junction departs from germline at one end; a sequencing error may be responsible. V and J are TRBV20-1 and TRBJ1-2; TRBD1 matches at 12 bases. Germline lookup yields CDR1 DFQATT and CDR2 SNEGSKA (reference sequence). The CDR3 length is 16 residues. The CDR3 bases are TGCAGTACTAGTACGGGACAGGGGGCCTTTCCCTATGGCTACACCTTC. Translation: CSTSTGQGAFPYGYTF.